This T cell receptor beta chain was captured in a study of blood T cell repertoires in COVID-19. The overall study: Whether acute or convalescent, the COVID-19 samples came from the United States, Italy and Spain.

The CDR3 runs 14 residues. Germline V CDR1 and CDR2: SNHLY, FYNNEI. Trimming took 3 bases from V and 8 from J; bases not matched to a gene: 5. The data were produced by immunoSEQ multiplex PCR, yet TCRdb's version contains in-frame clones alone and is incomplete. The data hold 200,000 or so clones, with about 88% observed a single time. The sample comprised peripheral blood. The rearrangement joins TRBV2 to TRBJ1-4; TRBD1 agrees at 8 bases. The TCR was taken from a man aged 70-80 years with active or convalescent COVID-19. The CDR3 region has the DNA TGTGCCAGCAGTGACAGGGGGCGAAGCGAAAAACTGTTTTTT. This codes for CASSDRGRSEKLFF.